This T cell receptor beta chain was retrieved from a study of shared clonotypes between healthy human individuals. Profiled with immunoSEQ multiplex PCR; TCRdb holds only in-frame clones, not every one. In the table there are around 600,000 clones, about 98% of which are singletons. Germline assignment: CDR1 SNHLY and CDR2 FYNNEI. Trimming took 6 bases from V and 3 from J; bases not matched to a gene: 3. The CDR3 is made up of 13 amino acids. Naive CD8 cells comprised CD45RO-negative, CCR7-positively selected cells, excluding terminally differentiated effector memory CD45RA+ cells. The chain links TRBV2 to TRBJ2-7; TRBD2 matches 9 bases. Material: naive CD8+ T cells sorted from blood. This TCR was sampled from a man aged 30 to 39 in good health. CDR3 sequence: CASSPSGDYEQYF. CDR3 coding DNA: TGTGCCAGCAGCCCTAGCGGGGACTACGAGCAGTACTTC.